The clone carrying this T cell receptor beta chain has just a few counts. The sample originates from a study of cytomegalovirus exposure and HLA in healthy donors. The PCR contained 60 Vbeta and 13 Jbeta primers. Source study methods: Later work found 80 million or so unique TCR beta chains, with approximately 12 million shared. Repertoires were generated with immunoSEQ multiplex PCR, while TCRdb's copy carries only in-frame clones and drops some. The DNA was the basis for D and trimming; V, J and clone size are from that table. The repertoire consists of 180,000 or so clones, with roughly 9.4% occurring once and the leading ten covering approximately 1.5%. The sequence came from a woman in her twenties or thirties in good health and CMV-seropositive. The sample was PBMCs.

The CDR3 sequence: CASSPPPTSANTDTQYF. The CDR3 DNA reads TGTGCCAGCAGCCCCCCCCCGACTAGCGCGAACACAGATACGCAGTATTTT. V usage is TRBV11-2 and J usage is TRBJ2-3, with 8 bases matching TRBD2. CDR1 SGHAT and CDR2 FQNNGV come from the germline V gene. This CDR3 region has 17 residues. The trim removed 5 bases at V and 2 bases at J, leaving 12 bases unmatched.